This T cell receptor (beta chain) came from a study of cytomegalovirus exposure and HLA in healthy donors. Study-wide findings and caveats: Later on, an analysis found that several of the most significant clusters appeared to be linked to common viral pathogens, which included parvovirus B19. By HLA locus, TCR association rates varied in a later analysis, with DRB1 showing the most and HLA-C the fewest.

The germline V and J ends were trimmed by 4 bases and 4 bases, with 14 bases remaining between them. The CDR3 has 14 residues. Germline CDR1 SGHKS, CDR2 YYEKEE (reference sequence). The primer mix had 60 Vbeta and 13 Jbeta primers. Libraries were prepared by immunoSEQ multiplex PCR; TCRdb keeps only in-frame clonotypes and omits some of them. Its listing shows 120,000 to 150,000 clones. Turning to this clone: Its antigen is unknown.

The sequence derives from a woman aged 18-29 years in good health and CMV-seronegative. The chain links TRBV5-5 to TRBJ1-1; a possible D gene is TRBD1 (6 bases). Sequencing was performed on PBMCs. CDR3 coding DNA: TGTGCCAGCAGCCATTGGGGGGGGCTCACTGAAGCTTTCTTT. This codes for CASSHWGGLTEAFF.